This TCR beta chain is drawn from a study of blood T cell repertoires in COVID-19. Study-level background: From T cells, B-cell-depleted T cells, or PBMCs came the material, which was cDNA or gDNA.

The sample holds one count of this clone. In the authors' methods: Estimated nucleated cell counts came from reference gene primer amplification. TCRdb's table, derived via immunoSEQ multiplex PCR, lists solely in-frame clones and lacks some. Clone size and the V and J calls come from that table; the DNA yielded D and trimming. The repertoire includes fewer than 400,000 clones, about nine tenths of them detected once, and about 4% sits in the top ten. Germline CDR1 and CDR2: SGHRS and YFSETQ. V was trimmed by 0 bases and J by 6 bases, leaving 12 bases between them. The CDR3 has 14 residues. Sequences were obtained from PBMCs or T cells enriched from blood (not recorded which). The clonotype originates from a man younger than 45 who had recovered from COVID-19. This chain links TRBV5-1 with TRBJ2-5; D possibly corresponds to TRBD1 (6 bases). The DNA for the CDR3 is TGCGCCAGCAGCTTGGTTTCAGGGGCGAAGACCCAGTACTTC. Residues: CASSLVSGAKTQYF.